The rows below give T cell receptor beta chains drawn from one sample of a study of cytomegalovirus exposure and HLA in healthy donors. Assay used: immunoSEQ multiplex PCR; TCRdb lists only in-frame clones, some missing. Found here are around 150,000 clones, 82% of them singletons; the top ten hold 3% to 3.5%. Sequenced sample: PBMCs. The receptors originated from a male donor in good health and CMV-seronegative. The CDR3 runs from the conserved cysteine through the conserved F or W. A D gene is named only where the DNA matches it firmly. Clone size is stated in some rows and not others, as once, few, many or a class when expanded.

TRBJ2-7	.	TRBD2	TRBV28	TGTGCCAGCAACCTAAGACTAGCGGGAGGGTCCTACGAGCAGTACTTC	CASNLRLAGGSYEQYF
TRBJ2-6	.	.	TRBV11-2	TGTGCCAGCAGCGTGCCGGGGGCTGGGGCCAACGTCCTGACTTTC	CASSVPGAGANVLTF
TRBJ1-2	.	.	TRBV18	TGTGCCAGCTCACCTCTGGAGGGTAACACCGCTAACTATGGCTACACCTTC	CASSPLEGNTANYGYTF
TRBJ1-6	.	TRBD1	TRBV9	TGTGCCAGCAGCGCCGGACAGGGACAAAATTCACCCCTCCACTTT	CASSAGQGQNSPLHF
TRBJ2-2	.	.	TRBV11-2	TGTGCCAGTGTGCCTTGGCAGGGCGGCACCGGGGAGCTGTTTTTT	CASVPWQGGTGELFF
TRBJ2-2	.	.	TRBV7-3	TGTGCCAGCAGGAATACAGGAGTGAACACCGGGGAGCTGTTTTTT	CASRNTGVNTGELFF
TRBJ1-4	.	TRBD1	TRBV19	TGTGCCAGTAGTCCTCAGGGGGTAGAGGAAAAACTGTTTTTT	CASSPQGVEEKLFF
TRBJ2-7	.	TRBD1	TRBV5-8	TGTGCCAGCAGCTTGGGGGACAGGGGTGCGGCGGAGCAGTACTTC	CASSLGDRGAAEQYF
TRBJ2-5	.	.	TRBV29-1	TGCAGCGTTGGGGCTAGCGAGTACCAAGAGACCCAGTACTTC	CSVGASEYQETQYF
TRBJ1-1	.	.	TRBV2	TGTGCCAGCAGTCCTGAGAAGATGAACACTGAAGCTTTCTTT	CASSPEKMNTEAFF
TRBJ2-7	.	TRBD2	TRBV11-2	TGTGCCAGCAGCTTAGCGGGGGGGCAGGGGTTCTACGAGCAGTACTTC	CASSLAGGQGFYEQYF
TRBJ1-5	.	.	TRBV19	TGTGCCAGTAAAAGGTGGCTAGGGAGTGGGGATCAGCCCCAGCATTTT	CASKRWLGSGDQPQHF
TRBJ2-2	.	.	TRBV16	TGTGCCAGCAGCAAGACAGGAACGCACACCGGGGAGCTGTTTTTT	CASSKTGTHTGELFF
TRBJ1-5	.	.	TRBV7-2	TGTGCCAGCAGCTTATCATCCCAGCGAAATCAGCCCCAGCATTTT	CASSLSSQRNQPQHF
TRBJ2-5	few	.	TRBV6-6	TGTGCCAGCAGGAGTAGGCGACAAGCCCTTCAAGAGACCCAGTACTTC	CASRSRRQALQETQYF
TRBJ2-1	.	.	TRBV29-1	TGCAGCGTTGACACCTATTCCTACAATGAGCAGTTCTTC	CSVDTYSYNEQFF
TRBJ1-2	.	TRBD1	TRBV6-4	TGTGCCAGCAGTGAGTCAACCCTCCGGGACAGGATTCTTAACTATGGCTACACCTTC	CASSESTLRDRILNYGYTF
TRBJ1-1	.	.	TRBV6-5	TGTGCCAGCAGCAGGGGTTACACTGAAGCTTTCTTT	CASSRGYTEAFF
TRBJ2-3	.	TRBD2	TRBV4-2	TGTGCCAGCAGCCAAGGTCCGGGGGGTAGGAAGGGGGATACGCAGTATTTT	CASSQGPGGRKGDTQYF
TRBJ1-1	once	.	TRBV5-4	TGTGCCAGCAGCATTGCCCCAGGGAACACTGAAGCTTTCTTT	CASSIAPGNTEAFF
TRBJ1-2	once	.	TRBV6-5	TGTGCCAGCAGTTTAGCCGGGACACCCATGAAAAGTGGCTACACCTTC	CASSLAGTPMKSGYTF
TRBJ1-1	.	TRBD1	TRBV18	TGTGCCAGCTCACCCCCCAGGGGGGTGAACACTGAAGCTTTCTTT	CASSPPRGVNTEAFF
TRBJ2-1	.	.	TRBV29-1	TGCAGCGTAGTTAGACAGGGTCGGGAGTACAATGAGCAGTTCTTC	CSVVRQGREYNEQFF
TRBJ2-5	.	TRBD2	TRBV19	TGTGCCAGTAGCGCGATCGGGAGGGCCCTCCGAGAGACCCAGTACTTC	CASSAIGRALRETQYF
TRBJ1-4	.	.	TRBV9	TGTGCCAGCAGCCAAGGGGGGGGAACTAATGAAAAACTGTTTTTT	CASSQGGGTNEKLFF
TRBJ1-1	once	TRBD1	TRBV7-8	TGTGCCAGCAGCCCTAACTATCCGGGACAGGCGTTAAACACTGAAGCTTTCTTT	CASSPNYPGQALNTEAFF
TRBJ1-4	.	.	TRBV19	TGTGCCAGTAGTATAGATCTATATGAAAAACTGTTTTTT	CASSIDLYEKLFF
TRBJ1-1	.	TRBD1	TRBV6-1	TGTGCCAGCAGTGGAGTACAGGGGGTAAACACTGAAGCTTTCTTT	CASSGVQGVNTEAFF
TRBJ2-1	.	.	TRBV5-4	TGTGCCAGCAGTCAAAAAGGACAGCTCAACAATGAGCAGTTCTTC	CASSQKGQLNNEQFF
TRBJ1-1	.	.	TRBV5-4	TGTGCCAGCAGCCCGTACACCGACAGAAACACTGAAGCTTTCTTT	CASSPYTDRNTEAFF
TRBJ2-5	.	.	TRBV11-1	TGTGCCAGCAGCTTACCGGGGGAAGAGACCCAGTACTTC	CASSLPGEETQYF
TRBJ2-7	once	.	TRBV5-1	TGCGCCAGCAGCCCCGGCTACGAGCAGTACTTC	CASSPGYEQYF
TRBJ2-1	.	.	TRBV4-3	TGCGCCAGCAGCCTCGGAGCCGATACCTACAATGAGCAGTTCTTC	CASSLGADTYNEQFF
TRBJ2-2	.	TRBD1	TRBV2	TGTGCCAACTCGGCGACAGGGGTTGGAGGGGAGCTGTTTTTT	CANSATGVGGELFF
TRBJ1-1	few	.	TRBV7-9	TGTTCCAGCAGCCCCCCAGGGTCTGAAGCTTTCTTT	CSSSPPGSEAFF
TRBJ2-4	once	.	TRBV6-1	TGTGCCAGCACCCTAGGATGGGACATTCAGTACTTC	CASTLGWDIQYF
TRBJ1-4	.	.	TRBV6-5	TGTGCCAGCAGTCGCGTTGCAACTAATGAAAAACTGTTTTTT	CASSRVATNEKLFF
TRBJ1-2	.	.	TRBV28	TGTGCCAGCAGTTTCGTCCGGGGAGCCGACTATGGCTACACCTTC	CASSFVRGADYGYTF
TRBJ2-2	.	.	TRBV5-1	TGCGCCAGCAGCCCATTCCTTGTGGTGGGGGCGGGTCGGCGCACCGGGGAGCTGTTTTTT	CASSPFLVVGAGRRTGELFF
TRBJ2-5	.	.	TRBV7-9	TGTTCCAGCAGCCGTACAGAGTACCAAGAGACCCAGTACTTC	CSSSRTEYQETQYF
TRBJ1-2	.	TRBD1	TRBV30	TGTGCCTGGAGTAGACAGGGGGATGGCACCTTC	CAWSRQGDGTF
TRBJ1-3	.	.	TRBV6-5	TGTGCCAGCAGCCCTCGGGAGGGGAAGGGAAACACCATATATTTT	CASSPREGKGNTIYF
TRBJ2-1	.	.	TRBV6-4	TGTGCCAGCAGTTCGGACACCTACAATGAGCAGTTCTTC	CASSSDTYNEQFF
TRBJ1-1	.	TRBD1	TRBV28	TGTGCCAGCAGCCCAGGGACAGGGAGGGATTTCTTT	CASSPGTGRDFF
TRBJ2-5	.	TRBD2	TRBV5-1	TGCGCCAGCAGCTTGGTATGTGGGCGGGGGGGAGTGGGTCGGGAGACCCAGTACTTC	CASSLVCGRGGVGRETQYF
TRBJ2-1	.	.	TRBV13	TGTGCCAGCAGCGTCTACAGGGATTGGAATGAGCAGTTCTTC	CASSVYRDWNEQFF
TRBJ1-5	.	.	TRBV19	TGTGCCAGTACCTATCTCCCAGGGTATAGCAATCAGCCCCAGCATTTT	CASTYLPGYSNQPQHF
TRBJ2-7	.	.	TRBV6-5	TGTGCCAGCAGTTACGGGCAGGGTGTCTACGAGCAGTACTTC	CASSYGQGVYEQYF
TRBJ1-5	.	TRBD1	TRBV6-1	TGTGCCAGCCTGATGACAGGGGGTCAGCCCCAGCATTTT	CASLMTGGQPQHF
TRBJ2-5	.	.	TRBV28	TGTGCCAGCAGTTCCCGAGAGACCCAGTACTTC	CASSSRETQYF
TRBJ1-4	once	TRBD1	TRBV28	TGTGCCAGCAGTTCCCCACAGGGGGTAAATGAAAAACTGTTTTTT	CASSSPQGVNEKLFF
TRBJ2-7	.	TRBD2	TRBV15	TGTGCCACCAGCAAGGGACTAGCGGGAGATTACGAGCAGTACTTC	CATSKGLAGDYEQYF
TRBJ2-7	.	TRBD2	TRBV27	TGTGCCAGCAGGACATATTTGACTAGCGACTACGAGCAGTACTTC	CASRTYLTSDYEQYF
TRBJ2-5	.	.	TRBV18	TGTGCCAGCTCACCAGGCCAGATTCAAGAGACCCAGTACTTC	CASSPGQIQETQYF